This TCR beta chain was observed in a study of neoadjuvant nivolumab and ipilimumab in lung cancer (dated by TCRdb to the early 2020s). Study-level background: In the NEOSTAR trial, nivolumab was administered intravenously at 3 mg/kg on days 1, 15 and 29, and the combination arm also received ipilimumab 1 mg/kg on day 1 only. The primary trial endpoint was the major pathologic response (MPR) rate in the intention-to-treat population in each study arm. A total of about 46 patients with operable NSCLC were treated in the trial, with around 23 randomized to nivolumab monotherapy and approximately 21 randomized to nivolumab plus ipilimumab. TCR repertoires in pretherapy (baseline) peripheral blood were compared with TCR repertoires in tumors resected at surgery after neoadjuvant immune checkpoint blockade. Matched pretherapy and resected tumor pairs were analyzed for seven patients: four treated with nivolumab and three with nivolumab plus ipilimumab.

This sample's time point label indicates: pretherapy, before neoadjuvant immune checkpoint inhibitors. The samples were obtained from NEOSTAR, a phase 2 randomized trial that tested neoadjuvant nivolumab or nivolumab plus ipilimumab, followed by surgery, in operable NSCLC. To note about this clone: No cognate antigen has been identified for it. No quality values exist for individual bases; no much larger clone is one base distant.

The library was produced with the immunoSEQ multiplex PCR assay. Per the original workflow: Repertoires were summarized in terms of richness and clonality, and significantly expanded and contracted clones between pre- and post-therapy samples were identified. The table was pulled from immuneACCESS by TCRdb, which kept in-frame rearrangements only. Such tables lose some clones; where checked, under half of the loss comes from unresolved V genes, and the rest has no known cause. V, J and clone size reflect that table, while D and trimming were determined from the DNA. This sample lists 40,000 to 55,000 clones; roughly 89% were detected once. Under 4.5% of the sample is held by the ten biggest clonotypes. What the research found in general, with its limitations: From pretherapy to surgery, tumor T-cell richness and clonality went up in three of three dual-therapy tumors, versus only two of four nivolumab-treated tumors. Pretherapy blood TCR richness correlated positively with richness in tumors resected after neoadjuvant therapy (Spearman R of about 0.82). Greater TCR richness and clonality were observed in resected tumors than in tumor-adjacent uninvolved lung, and increases were observed in more dual-therapy-treated tumors. No significant correlation was found between TCR clonality and pathologic tumor regression, and only one major-pathologic-response sample was available for the clonality analysis. TCR sequencing was performed in a small number of samples.

V sheds 5 bases and J sheds 4 bases, leaving 14 bases between their ends. The germline V gene supplies CDR1 SGHTA and CDR2 FQGNSA. From cysteine to phenylalanine, the CDR3 is 14 amino acids long. CDR3 DNA is the only sequence kept; it has 42 bases, read in frame from the first base. The specimen comprised blood, sampled before neoadjuvant nivolumab, alone or with ipilimumab. Here the chain combines TRBV7-2 and TRBJ1-2, with the D gene not confidently named. The receptor was isolated from an adult with non-small cell lung cancer. Some clones in this sample may be carry-over from other donors' samples. DNA sequence: TGTGCCAGCAGCCCGGATCCCTTTCTCTATGGCTACACCTTC. The encoded protein is CASSPDPFLYGYTF. Full variable domain (CDR3 extended with the reference TRBV7-2 and TRBJ1-2 proteins): GAGVSQSPSNKVTEKGKDVELRCDPISGHTALYWYRQSLGQGLEFLIYFQGNSAPDKSGLPSDRFSAERTGGSVSTLTIQRTQQEDSAVYLCASSPDPFLYGYTFGSGTRLTVV.